This T cell receptor beta chain derives from a study of response to subunit inactivated influenza vaccine. Study results and caveats: The authors proposed limited new T cell recruitment per seasonal influenza vaccination.

A note on this clonotype: What it binds is not known.

TCRdb reanalysed the RT-PCR reads using MiXCR and keeps one entry per CDR3 protein. Of under 800,000 distinct CDR3 sequences listed, about 15% were seen once; the top ten hold 5.5% to 7%. V was clipped by 9 bases and J by 0 bases; unmatched bases: 3. Germline assignment: CDR1 ENHRY and CDR2 SYGVKD. The CDR3 loop spans 13 amino acids. V gene TRBV10-3 combines with J gene TRBJ2-3; TRBD1 aligns across 7 bases. Specimen: PBMCs from blood, collected approximately 15 days before vaccination. This TCR came from a man over 45 who received an inactivated influenza vaccine. CDR3 protein: CAMRGQSTDTQYF. The CDR3 nucleotides read TGTGCCATGAGGGGACAGAGCACAGATACGCAGTATTTT.